This is a list of T cell receptor beta chains from one sample in a study of vaccination effects on CD4 cells after COVID-19. Sequencing was performed with immunoSEQ multiplex PCR; in TCRdb, only in-frame clones are kept and a portion is missing. This sample yields 25,000 to 35,000 clones, of which 72% are seen a single time; approximately 10% belongs to the top ten. Which antigens these TCRs recognize remains unknown. This material consisted of CD4+ T cells from PBMCs cultured with SARS-CoV-2 spike peptides, taken before COVID-19 vaccination. Receptors originate from a human donor who received a COVID-19 vaccine. Both conserved end residues are part of each CDR3. Fields, in order: clone size, D gene, V gene, J gene, CDR3 DNA, CDR3 protein. The D gene is left open where the match is weak. Clone size is stated in some rows and not others, as once, few, many or a class when expanded.

abundance: .
d_gene: .
v_gene: TRBV24-1
j_gene: TRBJ2-7
CDR3nt: TGTGCCACCAGTGATTTGAGCCACGACGAGCAGTACTTC
CDR3aa: CATSDLSHDEQYF

abundance: .
d_gene: .
v_gene: TRBV18
j_gene: TRBJ1-1
CDR3nt: TGTGCCAGCCAGCCGGGATACAGGGACCGGAACACTGAAGCTTTCTTT
CDR3aa: CASQPGYRDRNTEAFF

abundance: few
d_gene: .
v_gene: TRBV2
j_gene: TRBJ1-5
CDR3nt: TGTGCCAGCAGTGAAAATAGCAATCAGCCCCAGCATTTT
CDR3aa: CASSENSNQPQHF

abundance: once
d_gene: .
v_gene: TRBV9
j_gene: TRBJ2-1
CDR3nt: TGTGCCAGCAGCCCAAGCGGGCATAGCGGCAGCTCCTACAATGAGCAGTTCTTC
CDR3aa: CASSPSGHSGSSYNEQFF

abundance: .
d_gene: .
v_gene: TRBV7-2
j_gene: TRBJ2-1
CDR3nt: TGTGCCAGCAGCCAGTTTACCCCGACAACGTTTTTCTTC
CDR3aa: CASSQFTPTTFFF

abundance: .
d_gene: TRBD2
v_gene: TRBV11-3
j_gene: TRBJ2-5
CDR3nt: TGTGCCAGCAGCTTAGATGGGCCTAGCGGGGGGCAAGAGACCCAGTACTTC
CDR3aa: CASSLDGPSGGQETQYF

abundance: .
d_gene: TRBD2
v_gene: TRBV7-2
j_gene: TRBJ2-1
CDR3nt: TGTGCCAGCAGCCGCACTAGCGGGAGGGCCTCCTACAATGAGCAGTTCTTC
CDR3aa: CASSRTSGRASYNEQFF

abundance: once
d_gene: .
v_gene: TRBV24-1
j_gene: TRBJ1-1
CDR3nt: TGTGCCACCAGTGACTCCCCGACAGTACGGAACACTGAAGCTTTCTTT
CDR3aa: CATSDSPTVRNTEAFF

abundance: .
d_gene: TRBD1
v_gene: TRBV7-2
j_gene: TRBJ1-3
CDR3nt: TGTGCCAGCAGCTTCGCGACAGGGACTGGAAACACCATATATTTT
CDR3aa: CASSFATGTGNTIYF

abundance: .
d_gene: .
v_gene: TRBV7-2
j_gene: TRBJ2-5
CDR3nt: TGTGCCAGCAGCTTAGTGGCAGGGGAGTCAGAGACCCAGTACTTC
CDR3aa: CASSLVAGESETQYF

abundance: .
d_gene: .
v_gene: TRBV5-1
j_gene: TRBJ2-7
CDR3nt: TGCGCCAGCAGCTTGGAATTTGGGAAGTTCTACGAGCAGTACTTC
CDR3aa: CASSLEFGKFYEQYF

abundance: .
d_gene: .
v_gene: TRBV18
j_gene: TRBJ2-7
CDR3nt: TGTGCCAGCTCCCAGGGAAGGGACGAGCAGTACTTC
CDR3aa: CASSQGRDEQYF

abundance: .
d_gene: .
v_gene: TRBV10-3
j_gene: TRBJ1-1
CDR3nt: TGTGCCATCAGCGGCCCTCAGCAGGGGAACACTGAAGCTTTCTTT
CDR3aa: CAISGPQQGNTEAFF

abundance: .
d_gene: .
v_gene: TRBV6-5
j_gene: TRBJ1-2
CDR3nt: TGTGCCAGCAGGAGATCGATACAGGTCTATGGCTACACCTTC
CDR3aa: CASRRSIQVYGYTF

abundance: .
d_gene: .
v_gene: TRBV19
j_gene: TRBJ1-1
CDR3nt: TGTGCCAGTAGTATGAGGCAGGGGACTGAAGCTTTCTTT
CDR3aa: CASSMRQGTEAFF

abundance: .
d_gene: .
v_gene: TRBV4-1
j_gene: TRBJ2-7
CDR3nt: TGCGCCAGCAGCCAAGTGAACCTTATCCAAATGGACGAGCAGTACTTC
CDR3aa: CASSQVNLIQMDEQYF

abundance: .
d_gene: .
v_gene: TRBV5-1
j_gene: TRBJ2-5
CDR3nt: TGCGCCAGCAGCTCTACCGACGCCCCAGGAGAGACCCAGTACTTC
CDR3aa: CASSSTDAPGETQYF

abundance: .
d_gene: .
v_gene: TRBV24-1
j_gene: TRBJ1-5
CDR3nt: TGTGCCACCAGTGATTTGCGGGATCCCCCCCGGGATCAGCCCCAGCATTTT
CDR3aa: CATSDLRDPPRDQPQHF

abundance: .
d_gene: .
v_gene: TRBV24-1
j_gene: TRBJ2-7
CDR3nt: TGTGCCACCAGTGATGCTGGCCGGGACTTAGCCGAGCAGTACTTC
CDR3aa: CATSDAGRDLAEQYF

abundance: .
d_gene: TRBD1
v_gene: TRBV5-1
j_gene: TRBJ1-6
CDR3nt: TGCGCCAGCAGCCCTGAGACGGGACAGCTAAATTCACCCCTCCACTTT
CDR3aa: CASSPETGQLNSPLHF

abundance: .
d_gene: .
v_gene: TRBV3-1/TRBV3-2
j_gene: TRBJ1-2
CDR3nt: TGTGCCAGCAGCCGGGACATTTTCTATGGCTACACCTTC
CDR3aa: CASSRDIFYGYTF

abundance: .
d_gene: .
v_gene: TRBV14
j_gene: TRBJ2-3
CDR3nt: TGTGCCAGCAGCCCCACGGCGGGGGCAAGCACAGATACGCAGTATTTT
CDR3aa: CASSPTAGASTDTQYF

abundance: .
d_gene: TRBD2
v_gene: TRBV7-2
j_gene: TRBJ2-7
CDR3nt: TGTGCCAGCAGTCGTACTAGCGGAAGCTCCTACGAGCAGTACTTC
CDR3aa: CASSRTSGSSYEQYF

abundance: .
d_gene: TRBD2
v_gene: TRBV29-1
j_gene: TRBJ2-7
CDR3nt: TGCAGCGTATCCTACCTAGCGGGAGGTCTCTACGAGCAGTACTTC
CDR3aa: CSVSYLAGGLYEQYF

abundance: .
d_gene: TRBD1
v_gene: TRBV3-1/TRBV3-2
j_gene: TRBJ1-2
CDR3nt: TGTGCCAGCAGGCCCGGGACAGGGTGGGACTATGGCTACACCTTC
CDR3aa: CASRPGTGWDYGYTF

abundance: once
d_gene: TRBD1
v_gene: TRBV4-1
j_gene: TRBJ2-3
CDR3nt: TGCGCCAGCGGTAGGGACAGGTACACAGATACGCAGTATTTT
CDR3aa: CASGRDRYTDTQYF

abundance: .
d_gene: .
v_gene: TRBV7-9
j_gene: TRBJ1-5
CDR3nt: TGTGCCAGCAGCTTAGAGGGCAGGGGTCAGCCCCAGCATTTT
CDR3aa: CASSLEGRGQPQHF

abundance: .
d_gene: .
v_gene: TRBV2
j_gene: TRBJ1-2
CDR3nt: TGTGCCAGCAGTACGACAGGACTTCACTATGGCTACACCTTC
CDR3aa: CASSTTGLHYGYTF